This T cell receptor beta chain emerged from a study of blood T cell repertoires in COVID-19. About the research overall: From the United States, Italy and Spain came samples of acute and convalescent COVID-19. Sample material is recorded as cDNA or gDNA derived from T cells, B-cell-depleted T cells, or PBMCs.

V was pared by 10 bases and J by 1 base, with 11 bases of the junction left unmatched. In germline, CDR1 is LNHDA, CDR2 SQIVND (reference sequence). CDR3 length: 15 amino acids. Source study methods: Amplification with reference gene primers provided the estimates of nucleated cell counts. Some clones are missing from TCRdb's copy, which holds only in-frame ones; the method was immunoSEQ multiplex PCR. Clonal size and the V and J genes are those of that table, whereas D and trimming came from the DNA. The sample lists about 74,000 clones; around 86% were seen once. This clonotype was sampled from a woman aged 80 or over with active or convalescent COVID-19. Sequencing used peripheral blood. The chain links TRBV19 to TRBJ1-1, with 8 bases aligning to TRBD1. CDR3 region: CATNPRQGWNTEAFF. CDR3 sequence (DNA): TGTGCCACCAACCCCCGACAGGGGTGGAACACTGAAGCTTTCTTT.